These 13 T cell receptor beta chains were all obtained from the same sample, sequenced in a study of T cell responses to AZD1222 COVID-19 vaccine. Using immunoSEQ multiplex PCR, the repertoire was profiled, and TCRdb retains in-frame clones only, with some absent. The table lists roughly 100,000 clones, 89% of them singletons. The sequencing here drew on peripheral blood, taken 28 days after the second AZD1222 dose. The receptors originated from an adult who received the AZD1222 COVID-19 vaccine.

CDR3 amino acids: CATSDRAGTNTGELFF. The CDR3 nucleotides read TGTGCCACCAGTGATCGTGCGGGAACGAACACCGGGGAGCTGTTTTTT. The chain is built from TRBV24-1 and TRBJ2-2, with a possible D match to TRBD2 (6 bases). This CDR3 comprises 16 residues. Trimming took off 3 bases at V and 0 bases at J, with 10 bases between the two ends. The germline V gene has CDR1 KGHDR and CDR2 SFDVKD.

This clone turned up a few times. The V call is TRBV11-2, the J call TRBJ2-1; 12 bases align to TRBD1. The CDR3 runs 16 residues. Germline values: CDR1 SGHAT, CDR2 FQNNGV. V lost 6 bases to trimming and J lost 5 bases; unmatched junction nucleotides: 8. This CDR3 is CASSPGGTGGNNEQFF. CDR3 nucleotide sequence: TGTGCCAGCAGTCCAGGGGGGACAGGGGGCAACAATGAGCAGTTCTTC.

This clone is a singleton in its sample. V usage is TRBV4-1 and J usage is TRBJ2-2; 11 bases match TRBD2. The V gene's germline CDR1 is MGHRA and CDR2 YSYEKL. The CDR3 loop spans 16 amino acids. Trimming removed 4 bases from V and 6 bases from J; junction bases left unmatched: 7. CDR3 sequence: CASSPTSGRGSGELFF. The CDR3 DNA reads as TGCGCCAGCAGCCCTACTAGCGGGAGAGGGTCCGGGGAGCTGTTTTTT.

This clone was seen a single time. This chain uses TRBV6-5 with TRBJ1-2, with 7 positions matching TRBD1. Germline lookup yields CDR1 MNHEY and CDR2 SVGAGI. The CDR3 totals 15 residues. With 6 bases clipped from V and 3 bases from J, the junction kept 10 bases outside the gene matches. CDR3 amino acids: CASSLSRGPDYGYTF. As DNA, the CDR3 is TGTGCCAGCAGCCTCTCAAGGGGGCCCGACTATGGCTACACCTTC.

The chain combines TRBV7-2 with TRBJ2-6, with D perhaps matching TRBD1 (6 bases). CDR1 and CDR2 from the germline V gene are SGHTA and FQGNSA. There are 16 residues in the CDR3. V dropped 1 base and J dropped 3 bases, with 10 bases sitting between them. The CDR3 reads CASSLDRVGGANVLTF. Written as DNA, the CDR3 is TGTGCCAGCAGCTTAGACAGGGTTGGTGGGGCCAACGTCCTGACTTTC.

The chain joins TRBV19 to TRBJ2-3; 10 bases are shared with TRBD2. The junction had 8 bases not matched to a gene; V was cut back by 6 bases and J by 2 bases. The CDR3 is 16 amino acids. The germline gives CDR1 LNHDA, CDR2 SQIVND (reference sequence). CDR3 nucleotide sequence: TGTGCCAGTAGCAAAGGGCTAGCGGGAGACACAGATACGCAGTATTTT. Protein: CASSKGLAGDTDTQYF.

A word on this clone: An end of the junction differs from the germline gene, which may be a read error. The V gene is TRBV11-2, the J gene TRBJ2-1; 7 bases match TRBD1. Germline V gene lookup returns CDR1 SGHAT and CDR2 FQNNGV. The length of the CDR3 is 16 residues. The CDR3 is CASNLEGAVIGDEQFF. In DNA form, the CDR3 reads TGTGCCAGCAACTTAGAGGGGGCAGTTATCGGGGATGAGCAGTTCTTC.

The CDR3 DNA sequence: TGTGCCAGCAGTTACGGGGCACGGACCGGGGAGCTGTTTTTT. Its protein product is CASSYGARTGELFF. The chain is built from TRBV6-6 and TRBJ2-2; tentatively, D is TRBD1 (5 bases). The CDR3 is made up of 14 amino acids. Germline values: CDR1 MNHNY, CDR2 SVGAGI (reference sequence). With 2 bases removed from V and 5 bases from J, the gap between germline ends came to 9 bases.

The gene calls are TRBV29-1 and TRBJ2-2; 11 nucleotides agree with TRBD2. Germline CDR1 reads SQVTM; CDR2 reads ANQGSEA. The CDR3 runs to 16 residues. Losses at the gene ends were 5 bases for V and 3 bases for J; bases not matched to a gene: 8. The CDR3 region is CSVHVAGGWYTGELFF. CDR3 DNA sequence: TGCAGCGTTCATGTAGCGGGAGGGTGGTACACCGGGGAGCTGTTTTTT.

This chain joins TRBV6-5 and TRBJ2-7, with 10 bases matching TRBD2. This CDR3 region has 15 residues. CDR1 is MNHEY, CDR2 SVGAGI, per germline. With 0 bases clipped from V and 7 bases from J, the junction kept 6 bases outside the gene matches. CDR3 region: CASSYSAVAGGEQYF. In DNA form, the CDR3 reads TGTGCCAGCAGTTACTCGGCGGTAGCGGGAGGTGAGCAGTACTTC.

V is TRBV4-1 and J is TRBJ2-7; TRBD1 matches at 7 bases. The V gene end was trimmed by 4 bases and the J gene end by 3 bases; junction bases not matched to a gene: 6. The CDR3 runs 14 residues. The germline gives CDR1 MGHRA, CDR2 YSYEKL. DNA of the CDR3: TGCGCCAGCAGCCTGCACCGGGACAGCTACGAGCAGTACTTC. Translating it yields CASSLHRDSYEQYF.

The chain combines TRBV7-9 with TRBJ1-5; no clear D. CDR1 SEHNR and CDR2 FQNEAQ come from the germline V gene (reference sequence). This CDR3 is 14 amino acids long. Trimming shortened V by 6 bases and J by 2 bases, and 11 bases separated the two germline ends. Written as DNA, the CDR3 is TGTGCCAGCAGAGCGGGAGAGGGCAATCAGCCCCAGCATTTT. The encoded protein is CASRAGEGNQPQHF.

In this sample, this clone turned up once. This rearrangement joins TRBV2 to TRBJ1-1; no reliable D call. Germline V gene lookup returns CDR1 SNHLY and CDR2 FYNNEI. The length of the CDR3 is 13 residues. Trimming cost V 4 bases and J 4 bases, with 10 bases left between them. In DNA form, the CDR3 reads TGTGCCAGCAGTGGGATAATGGGCACTGAAGCTTTCTTT. Its protein is CASSGIMGTEAFF.